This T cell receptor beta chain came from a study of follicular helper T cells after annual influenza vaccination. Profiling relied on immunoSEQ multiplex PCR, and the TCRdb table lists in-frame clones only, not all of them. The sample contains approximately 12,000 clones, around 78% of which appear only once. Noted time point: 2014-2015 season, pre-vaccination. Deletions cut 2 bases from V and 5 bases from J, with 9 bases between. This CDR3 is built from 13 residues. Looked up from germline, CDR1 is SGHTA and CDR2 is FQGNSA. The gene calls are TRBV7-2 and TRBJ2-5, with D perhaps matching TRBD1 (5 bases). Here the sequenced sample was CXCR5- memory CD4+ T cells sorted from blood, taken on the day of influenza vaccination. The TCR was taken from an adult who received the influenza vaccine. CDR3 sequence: CASSLSRAETQYF. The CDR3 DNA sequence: TGTGCCAGCAGCTTAAGCAGGGCTGAGACCCAGTACTTC.